Included here is one TCR beta chain sequence, with context. What it binds is not known. The record originates from a study of regulatory T cells in long-lasting Graves disease. Study-wide points: With approximately 3,000 shared public clonotypes, persistent patients exceeded new patients, who shared about a thousand.

Arm-PCR of CDR3 regions with iRepertoire HTBI primers generated TCR beta libraries. A single record per CDR3 protein comes from TCRdb applying MiXCR to the multiplex PCR reads. The table records approximately 540,000 distinct CDR3 sequences, more than 10% of them present only once. Trimming left V 4 bases short and J 7 bases short, with 11 bases between. Per the germline V gene, CDR1 is SGHDT and CDR2 is YYEEEE. The length of the CDR3 is 12 residues. The time point was: newly diagnosed GD, antithyroid drugs for less than 3 months. Making the TCR library involved RNA that had been extracted from PBMCs. Diagnoses of Graves' disease were made by American Thyroid Association guidelines. The sample was also linked to a second study, of T cells in Graves' hyperthyroidism and ophthalmopathy. As reported in that work: The HTBI primer set drove a first-round RT-PCR of the TCR CDR3.

The source of this sequence is a woman under 40 with Graves disease. The chain joins TRBV5-6 to TRBJ1-2; D not certain. The sample was peripheral blood mononuclear cells (PBMCs), taken at new diagnosis, from a patient treated with antithyroid drugs. This chain's CDR3 is CASSMGYTGYTF. CDR3 nucleotides: TGTGCCAGCAGCATGGGCTACACTGGCTACACCTTC.